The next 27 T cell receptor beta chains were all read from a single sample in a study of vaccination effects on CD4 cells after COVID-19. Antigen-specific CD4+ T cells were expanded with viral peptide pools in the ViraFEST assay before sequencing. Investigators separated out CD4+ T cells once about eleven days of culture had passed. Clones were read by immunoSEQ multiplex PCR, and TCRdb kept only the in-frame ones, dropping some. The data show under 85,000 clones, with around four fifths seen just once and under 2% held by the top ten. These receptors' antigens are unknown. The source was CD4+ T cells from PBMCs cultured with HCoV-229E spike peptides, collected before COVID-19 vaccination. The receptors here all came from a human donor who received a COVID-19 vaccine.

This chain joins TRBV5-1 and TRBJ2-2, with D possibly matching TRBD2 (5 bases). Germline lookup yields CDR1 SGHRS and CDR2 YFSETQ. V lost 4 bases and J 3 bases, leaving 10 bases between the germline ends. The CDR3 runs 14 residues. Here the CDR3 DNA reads TGCGCCAGCAGCAGGACTTCATACACCGGGGAGCTGTTTTTT. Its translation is CASSRTSYTGELFF.

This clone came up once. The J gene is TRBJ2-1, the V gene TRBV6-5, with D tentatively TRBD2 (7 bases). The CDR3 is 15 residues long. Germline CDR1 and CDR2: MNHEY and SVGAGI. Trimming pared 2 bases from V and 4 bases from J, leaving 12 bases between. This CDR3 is CASSYHGGPYNEQFF. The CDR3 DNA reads TGTGCCAGCAGTTACCACGGGGGGCCATACAATGAGCAGTTCTTC.

CDR3 loop: CASSPNPYGATNEKLFF. CDR3 coding DNA: TGTGCCAGCTCACCAAACCCGTATGGGGCAACTAATGAAAAACTGTTTTTT. The chain joins TRBV18 to TRBJ1-4; D gene uncertain. CDR1 and CDR2 (germline): KGHSH, LQKENI. The ends were cut back, 2 bases at V and 0 bases at J, with 13 bases in the middle. The length of the CDR3 is 17 residues.

The CDR3 spells CASIRTGGYEAFF. The CDR3, as DNA: TGTGCCAGCATACGAACAGGGGGATATGAAGCTTTCTTT. The chain employs TRBV6-5 and TRBJ1-1, with 8 bases matching TRBD1. The V gene's germline CDR1 is MNHEY and CDR2 SVGAGI. CDR3 length: 13 residues. Unmatched junction bases numbered 8, after V lost 7 bases and J lost 7 bases.

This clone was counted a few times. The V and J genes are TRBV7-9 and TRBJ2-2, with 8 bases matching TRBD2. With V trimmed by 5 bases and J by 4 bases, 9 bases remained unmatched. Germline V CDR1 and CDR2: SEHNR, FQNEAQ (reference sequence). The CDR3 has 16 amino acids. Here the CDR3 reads CASSGIGGASTGELFF. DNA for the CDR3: TGTGCCAGCAGCGGTATCGGGGGGGCCAGCACCGGGGAGCTGTTTTTT.

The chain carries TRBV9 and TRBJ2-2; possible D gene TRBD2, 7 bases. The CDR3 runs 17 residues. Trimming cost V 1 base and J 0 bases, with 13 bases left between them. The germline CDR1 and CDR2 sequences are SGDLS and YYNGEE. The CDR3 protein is CASSVMGGLANTGELFF. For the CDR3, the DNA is TGTGCCAGCAGCGTAATGGGGGGGCTCGCGAACACCGGGGAGCTGTTTTTT.

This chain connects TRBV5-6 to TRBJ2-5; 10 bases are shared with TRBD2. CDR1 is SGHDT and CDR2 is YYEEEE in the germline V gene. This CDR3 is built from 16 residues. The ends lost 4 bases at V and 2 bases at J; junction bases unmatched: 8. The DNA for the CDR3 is TGTGCCAGCAGCGACCCTAGGACTAGCGGACAAGAGACCCAGTACTTC. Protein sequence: CASSDPRTSGQETQYF.

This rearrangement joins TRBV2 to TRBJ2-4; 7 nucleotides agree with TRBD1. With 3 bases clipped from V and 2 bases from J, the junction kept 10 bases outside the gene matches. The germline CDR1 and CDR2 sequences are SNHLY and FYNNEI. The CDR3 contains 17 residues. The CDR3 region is CASSETGLPISKNIQYF. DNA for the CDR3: TGTGCCAGCAGTGAGACAGGGCTCCCGATCTCCAAAAACATTCAGTACTTC. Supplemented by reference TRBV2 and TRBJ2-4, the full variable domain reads EPEVTQTPSHQVTQMGQEVILRCVPISNHLYFYWYRQILGQKVEFLVSFYNNEISEKSEIFDDQFSVERPDGSNFTLKIRSTKLEDSAMYFCASSETGLPISKNIQYFGAGTRLSVL.

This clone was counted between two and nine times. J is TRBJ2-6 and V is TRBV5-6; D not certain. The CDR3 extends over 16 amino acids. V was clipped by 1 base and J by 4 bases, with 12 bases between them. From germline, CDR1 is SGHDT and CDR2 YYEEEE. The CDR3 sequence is CASSLTFSTGANVLTF. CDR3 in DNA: TGTGCCAGCAGCTTGACATTCTCGACAGGGGCCAACGTCCTGACTTTC.

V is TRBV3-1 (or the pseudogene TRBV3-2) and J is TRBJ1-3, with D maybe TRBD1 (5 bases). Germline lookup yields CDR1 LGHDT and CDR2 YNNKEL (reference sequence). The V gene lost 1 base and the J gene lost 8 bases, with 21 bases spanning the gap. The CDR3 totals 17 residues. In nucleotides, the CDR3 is TGTGCCAGCAGCCAAGCAAATTGGGGGTTACAGGAACACACCATATATTTT. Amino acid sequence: CASSQANWGLQEHTIYF.

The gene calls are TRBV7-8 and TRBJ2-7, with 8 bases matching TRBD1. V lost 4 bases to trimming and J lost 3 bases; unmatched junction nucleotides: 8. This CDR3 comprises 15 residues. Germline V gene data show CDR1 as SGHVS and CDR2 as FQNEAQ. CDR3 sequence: CASSSTPGQGYEQYV. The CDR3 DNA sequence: TGTGCCAGCAGCTCAACCCCAGGACAGGGCTACGAGCAGTACGTC.

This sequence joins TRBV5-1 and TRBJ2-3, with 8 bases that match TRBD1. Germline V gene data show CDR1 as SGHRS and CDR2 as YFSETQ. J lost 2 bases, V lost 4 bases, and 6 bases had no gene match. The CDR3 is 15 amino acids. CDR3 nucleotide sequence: TGCGCCAGCAGCCCAACAGGGGGAAACACAGATACGCAGTATTTT. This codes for CASSPTGGNTDTQYF.

In DNA, the CDR3 is TGTGCCAGCAGCCTCGATCTGGGAGACTATGGCTACACCTTC. Translation: CASSLDLGDYGYTF. This chain connects TRBV25-1 to TRBJ1-2; no clear D gene. In germline, CDR1 is MGHDK, CDR2 SYGVNS. The CDR3 contains 14 residues. V gave up 6 bases and J gave up 3 bases, with 14 bases separating them.

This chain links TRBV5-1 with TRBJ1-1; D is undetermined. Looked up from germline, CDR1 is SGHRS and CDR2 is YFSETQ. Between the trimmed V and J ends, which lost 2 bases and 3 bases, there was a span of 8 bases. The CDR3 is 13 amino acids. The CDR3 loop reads CASSFGRYTEAFF. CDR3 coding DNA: TGCGCCAGCAGCTTTGGACGGTACACTGAAGCTTTCTTT.

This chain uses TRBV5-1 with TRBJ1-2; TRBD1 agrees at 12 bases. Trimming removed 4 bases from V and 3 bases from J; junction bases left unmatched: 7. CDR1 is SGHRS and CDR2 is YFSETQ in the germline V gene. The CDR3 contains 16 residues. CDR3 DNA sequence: TGCGCCAGCAGCGGGGGGACAGGGGGCGAGGACTATGGCTACACCTTC. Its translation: CASSGGTGGEDYGYTF.

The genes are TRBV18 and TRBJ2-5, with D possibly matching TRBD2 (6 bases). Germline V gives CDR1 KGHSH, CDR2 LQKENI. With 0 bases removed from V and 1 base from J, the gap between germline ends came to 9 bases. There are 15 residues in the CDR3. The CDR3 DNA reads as TGTGCCAGCTCACCACCGGCCGGGGGCCAAGAGACCCAGTACTTC. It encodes CASSPPAGGQETQYF.

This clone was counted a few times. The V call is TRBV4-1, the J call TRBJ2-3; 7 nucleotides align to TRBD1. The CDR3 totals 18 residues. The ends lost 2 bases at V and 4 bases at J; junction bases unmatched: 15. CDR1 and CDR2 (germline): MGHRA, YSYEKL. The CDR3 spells CASSQLPLRQGRSDTQYF. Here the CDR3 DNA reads TGCGCCAGCAGCCAACTTCCGCTGCGACAGGGTAGGTCAGATACGCAGTATTTT.

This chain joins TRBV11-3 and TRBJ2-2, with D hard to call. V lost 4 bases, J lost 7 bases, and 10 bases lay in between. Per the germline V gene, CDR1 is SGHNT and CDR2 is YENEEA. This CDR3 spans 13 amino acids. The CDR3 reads CASSSGIGGELFF. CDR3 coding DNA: TGTGCCAGCAGCTCGGGCATCGGCGGGGAGCTGTTTTTT. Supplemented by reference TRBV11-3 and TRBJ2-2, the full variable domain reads EAGVVQSPRYKIIEKKQPVAFWCNPISGHNTLYWYLQNLGQGPELLIRYENEEAVDDSQLPKDRFSAERLKGVDSTLKIQPAELGDSAVYLCASSSGIGGELFFGEGSRLTVL.

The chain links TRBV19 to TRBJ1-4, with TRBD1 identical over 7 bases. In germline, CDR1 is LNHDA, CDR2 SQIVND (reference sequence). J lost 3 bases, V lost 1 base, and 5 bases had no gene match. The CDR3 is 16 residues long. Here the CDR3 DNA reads TGTGCCAGTAGTATAGGTACAGGGGTGGCTAATGAAAAACTGTTTTTT. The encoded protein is CASSIGTGVANEKLFF.

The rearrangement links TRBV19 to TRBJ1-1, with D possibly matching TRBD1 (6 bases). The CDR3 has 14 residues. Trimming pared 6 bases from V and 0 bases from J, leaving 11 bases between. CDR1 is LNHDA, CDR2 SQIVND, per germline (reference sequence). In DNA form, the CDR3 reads TGTGCCAGTAGGACCCAGGGGTTGAACACTGAAGCTTTCTTT. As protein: CASRTQGLNTEAFF.

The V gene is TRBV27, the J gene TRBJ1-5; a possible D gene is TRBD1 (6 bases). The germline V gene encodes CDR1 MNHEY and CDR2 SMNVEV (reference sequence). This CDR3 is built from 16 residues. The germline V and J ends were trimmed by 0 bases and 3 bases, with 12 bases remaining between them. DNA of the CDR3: TGTGCCAGCAGTTTATCGAAGGGGGTGACCAATCAGCCCCAGCATTTT. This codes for CASSLSKGVTNQPQHF.

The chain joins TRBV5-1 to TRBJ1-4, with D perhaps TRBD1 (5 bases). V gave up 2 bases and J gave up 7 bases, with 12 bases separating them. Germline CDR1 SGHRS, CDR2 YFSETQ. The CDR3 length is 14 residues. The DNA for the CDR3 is TGCGCCAGCAGCTTTGGGGGGGGTGGTGAAAAACTGTTTTTT. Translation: CASSFGGGGEKLFF.

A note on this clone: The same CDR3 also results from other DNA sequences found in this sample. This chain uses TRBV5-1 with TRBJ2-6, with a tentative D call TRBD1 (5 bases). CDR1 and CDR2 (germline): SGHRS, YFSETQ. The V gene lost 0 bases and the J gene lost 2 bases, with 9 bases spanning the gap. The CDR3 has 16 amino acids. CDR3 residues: CASSLGGATGANVLTF. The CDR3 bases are TGCGCCAGCAGCTTGGGTGGGGCCACTGGGGCCAACGTCCTGACTTTC. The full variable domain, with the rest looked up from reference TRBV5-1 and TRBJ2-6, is KAGVTQTPRYLIKTRGQQVTLSCSPISGHRSVSWYQQTPGQGLQFLFEYFSETQRNKGNFPGRFSGRQFSNSRSEMNVSTLELGDSALYLCASSLGGATGANVLTFGAGSRLTVL.

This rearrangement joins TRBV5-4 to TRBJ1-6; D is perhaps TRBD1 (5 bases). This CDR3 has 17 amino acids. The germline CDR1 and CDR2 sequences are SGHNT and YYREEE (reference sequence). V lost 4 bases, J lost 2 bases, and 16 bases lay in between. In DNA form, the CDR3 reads TGTGCCAGCAGCCGGGGGGACGACAAACCCTATAATTCACCCCTCCACTTT. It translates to CASSRGDDKPYNSPLHF.

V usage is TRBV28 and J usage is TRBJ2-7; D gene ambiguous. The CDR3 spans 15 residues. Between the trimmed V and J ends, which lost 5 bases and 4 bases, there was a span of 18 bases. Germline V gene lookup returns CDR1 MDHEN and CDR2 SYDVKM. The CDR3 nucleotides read TGTGCCAGCAGTATCGGAGCGTCGAGAGAGTACGAGCAGTACGTC. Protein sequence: CASSIGASREYEQYV.

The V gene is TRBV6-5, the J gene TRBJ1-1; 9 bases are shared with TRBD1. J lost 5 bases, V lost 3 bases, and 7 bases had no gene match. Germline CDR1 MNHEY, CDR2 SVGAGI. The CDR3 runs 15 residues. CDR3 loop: CASSYSRDRATEAFF. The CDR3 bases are TGTGCCAGCAGTTATTCGAGGGACAGGGCGACTGAAGCTTTCTTT.

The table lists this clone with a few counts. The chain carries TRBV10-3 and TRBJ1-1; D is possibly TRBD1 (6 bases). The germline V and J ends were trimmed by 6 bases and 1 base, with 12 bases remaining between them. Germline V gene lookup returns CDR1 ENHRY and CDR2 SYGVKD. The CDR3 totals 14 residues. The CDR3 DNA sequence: TGTGCCATCAGACTAGGACAGCAGAACACTGAAGCTTTCTTT. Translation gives CAIRLGQQNTEAFF.